This TCR beta chain was captured in a study of shared clonotypes between healthy human individuals. Study-level points and caveats: Sampling covered nothing but blood. Tissue TCR repertoires likely differ from those found in blood.

CDR1 and CDR2 from the germline V gene are SGHTA and FQGTGA. The CDR3 is made up of 14 amino acids. V was trimmed by 3 bases and J by 3 bases, leaving 8 bases between them. Concerning this clone: Its antigen remains unknown.

None of the donors, who were healthy HIV-negative adults, had recently had acute infections or vaccinations. In the study's own analysis: Junction-only immunoSEQ sequences carried no quality scores, so filtering differed. Sequenced by immunoSEQ multiplex PCR; TCRdb stores in-frame clones only, minus some. V, J and clone size are those of that table, while D and trimming were read from the DNA. The table lists 2 million to 2.5 million clones, 85% to 95% of them singletons, with 0.3% to 0.4% in the top ten. The material sequenced was naive CD4+ T cells from PBMCs. Described subset: CD45RA+ positively selected. J is TRBJ2-2 and V is TRBV7-3; D remains unclear. This receptor was obtained from a man aged 18 to 35 in good health. Some clones in this sample may be carry-over from other donors' samples. CDR3 residues: CASSFASHTGELFF. The CDR3 DNA follows: TGTGCCAGCAGCTTCGCCAGCCACACCGGGGAGCTGTTTTTT.